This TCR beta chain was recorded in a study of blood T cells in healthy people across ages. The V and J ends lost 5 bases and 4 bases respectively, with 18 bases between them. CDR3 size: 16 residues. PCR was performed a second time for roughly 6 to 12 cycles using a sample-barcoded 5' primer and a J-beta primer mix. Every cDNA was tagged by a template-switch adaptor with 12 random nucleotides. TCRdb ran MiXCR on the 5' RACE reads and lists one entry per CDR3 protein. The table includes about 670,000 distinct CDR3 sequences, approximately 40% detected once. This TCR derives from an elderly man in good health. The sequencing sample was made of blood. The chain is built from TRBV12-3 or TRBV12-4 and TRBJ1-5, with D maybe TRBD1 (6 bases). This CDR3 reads CASSDQGPPTNQPQHF. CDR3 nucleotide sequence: TGTGCCAGCAGTGACCAGGGGCCCCCAACTAATCAGCCCCAGCATTTT.